Listed below are T cell receptor beta chains from one sample, sequenced in a study of siplizumab effects on memory and regulatory T cells. The repertoire was sequenced with immunoSEQ multiplex PCR; TCRdb's copy has only in-frame clones and lacks some. The sample lists 65,000 to 90,000 clones, roughly 93% occurring once. The sequencing sample was made of CD8+ T cells sorted from blood. These receptors were collected from a human donor in good health. CDR3s include the opening cysteine and the closing phenylalanine or tryptophan. The D gene is left open where the match is weak. Only some rows state a clone size, as once, few, many or a class for expanded clones.

d_call: NA
j_call: TRBJ2-6
clone_size: NA
v_call: TRBV9
cdr3_aa: CASLGAGASGANVLTF
cdr3_nt: TGTGCCAGCCTGGGGGCTGGGGCCTCTGGGGCCAACGTCCTGACTTTC

d_call: NA
j_call: TRBJ1-6
clone_size: NA
v_call: TRBV11-2
cdr3_aa: CASSLVVAYNSPLHF
cdr3_nt: TGTGCCAGCAGCTTAGTGGTCGCCTATAATTCACCCCTCCACTTT

d_call: NA
j_call: TRBJ2-1
clone_size: NA
v_call: TRBV4-2
cdr3_aa: CASSQEVGSSYNEQFF
cdr3_nt: TGTGCCAGCAGCCAAGAGGTAGGAAGCTCCTACAATGAGCAGTTCTTC

d_call: NA
j_call: TRBJ2-7
clone_size: NA
v_call: TRBV6-5
cdr3_aa: CASSLGQGIRYEQYF
cdr3_nt: TGTGCCAGCAGTTTAGGGCAGGGAATAAGGTACGAGCAGTACTTC

d_call: NA
j_call: TRBJ2-3
clone_size: NA
v_call: TRBV19
cdr3_aa: CASGDRPSTDTQYF
cdr3_nt: TGTGCCAGTGGAGACAGGCCCAGCACAGATACGCAGTATTTT

d_call: NA
j_call: TRBJ2-5
clone_size: NA
v_call: TRBV7-7
cdr3_aa: CASSLTQGPAGGREETQYF
cdr3_nt: TGTGCCAGCAGCTTAACGCAGGGCCCCGCTGGGGGGCGCGAAGAGACCCAGTACTTC

d_call: NA
j_call: TRBJ1-1
clone_size: NA
v_call: TRBV5-6
cdr3_aa: CASSLLYGMNTEAFF
cdr3_nt: TGTGCCAGCAGCTTACTTTACGGTATGAACACTGAAGCTTTCTTT

d_call: TRBD1
j_call: TRBJ2-2
clone_size: NA
v_call: TRBV7-9
cdr3_aa: CASSLWDSRLDGELFF
cdr3_nt: TGTGCCAGCAGCTTATGGGACAGCCGACTGGACGGGGAGCTGTTTTTT

d_call: NA
j_call: TRBJ2-2
clone_size: once
v_call: TRBV28
cdr3_aa: CASSFLPGNTGELFF
cdr3_nt: TGTGCCAGCAGTTTCTTACCAGGGAACACCGGGGAGCTGTTTTTT

d_call: TRBD1
j_call: TRBJ2-7
clone_size: NA
v_call: TRBV4-1
cdr3_aa: CASSPLLGQAPGTYEQYF
cdr3_nt: TGCGCCAGCAGCCCCCTCCTAGGACAGGCCCCGGGGACCTACGAGCAGTACTTC

d_call: NA
j_call: TRBJ2-3
clone_size: NA
v_call: TRBV9
cdr3_aa: CASSVDEDTQYF
cdr3_nt: TGTGCCAGCAGCGTAGATGAAGATACGCAGTATTTT

d_call: NA
j_call: TRBJ1-6
clone_size: NA
v_call: TRBV11-2
cdr3_aa: CASSFEFSYNSPLHF
cdr3_nt: TGTGCCAGCAGCTTCGAATTCTCCTATAATTCACCCCTCCACTTT

d_call: NA
j_call: TRBJ2-5
clone_size: NA
v_call: TRBV6-5
cdr3_aa: CASSYNRETQYF
cdr3_nt: TGTGCCAGCAGTTACAACCGCGAGACCCAGTACTTC

d_call: TRBD1
j_call: TRBJ2-7
clone_size: NA
v_call: TRBV7-9
cdr3_aa: CASSSRDRNYEQYF
cdr3_nt: TGTGCCAGCAGCTCCCGGGACAGAAACTACGAGCAGTACTTC

d_call: NA
j_call: TRBJ1-2
clone_size: NA
v_call: TRBV4-1
cdr3_aa: CASSQVLEEGPPYTF
cdr3_nt: TGCGCCAGCAGCCAAGTATTGGAGGAGGGCCCCCCCTACACCTTC

d_call: TRBD1
j_call: TRBJ2-1
clone_size: NA
v_call: TRBV6-1
cdr3_aa: CAIPPPGQTYNEQFF
cdr3_nt: TGTGCCATCCCGCCCCCGGGACAGACGTACAATGAGCAGTTCTTC

d_call: NA
j_call: TRBJ1-1
clone_size: NA
v_call: TRBV25-1
cdr3_aa: CASSFRTSQGGNTEAFF
cdr3_nt: TGTGCCAGCAGCTTTCGGACTTCTCAGGGAGGGAACACTGAAGCTTTCTTT

d_call: TRBD2
j_call: TRBJ2-3
clone_size: NA
v_call: TRBV4-3
cdr3_aa: CASSQEGGGSGSDLQYF
cdr3_nt: TGCGCCAGCAGCCAAGAGGGCGGGGGGTCGGGCAGTGATTTGCAGTATTTT

d_call: NA
j_call: TRBJ2-1
clone_size: NA
v_call: TRBV6-4
cdr3_aa: CASREGDEQFF
cdr3_nt: TGTGCCAGCAGGGAGGGAGATGAGCAGTTCTTC

d_call: TRBD2
j_call: TRBJ2-5
clone_size: NA
v_call: TRBV9
cdr3_aa: CASSPPGGGARETQYF
cdr3_nt: TGTGCCAGCAGCCCTCCTGGCGGGGGGGCCAGAGAGACCCAGTACTTC

d_call: NA
j_call: TRBJ2-7
clone_size: NA
v_call: TRBV29-1
cdr3_aa: CSVEGGSNYEQYF
cdr3_nt: TGCAGCGTTGAAGGCGGCAGCAATTACGAGCAGTACTTC

d_call: NA
j_call: TRBJ2-7
clone_size: NA
v_call: TRBV7-3
cdr3_aa: CASSNSGGTYEQYF
cdr3_nt: TGTGCCAGCAGCAACTCAGGGGGGACGTACGAGCAGTACTTC

d_call: NA
j_call: TRBJ1-3
clone_size: NA
v_call: TRBV9
cdr3_aa: CASSDGGLRGNTIYF
cdr3_nt: TGTGCCAGCAGCGATGGGGGTCTGCGCGGAAACACCATATATTTT

d_call: TRBD1
j_call: TRBJ2-2
clone_size: NA
v_call: TRBV19
cdr3_aa: CASSWSGGGHGELFF
cdr3_nt: TGTGCCAGTAGTTGGTCAGGGGGTGGGCACGGGGAGCTGTTTTTT

d_call: NA
j_call: TRBJ1-2
clone_size: few
v_call: TRBV6-5
cdr3_aa: CASSYLGQAYGYTF
cdr3_nt: TGTGCCAGCAGTTACCTCGGACAAGCGTATGGCTACACCTTC

d_call: TRBD1
j_call: TRBJ1-1
clone_size: NA
v_call: TRBV12-5
cdr3_aa: CASLTGVTEAFF
cdr3_nt: TGTGCTAGTTTGACAGGGGTCACTGAAGCTTTCTTT

d_call: TRBD1
j_call: TRBJ1-1
clone_size: NA
v_call: TRBV19
cdr3_aa: CASSVWGQGMNTEAFF
cdr3_nt: TGTGCCAGTAGTGTTTGGGGACAGGGAATGAACACTGAAGCTTTCTTT

d_call: TRBD2
j_call: TRBJ2-3
clone_size: NA
v_call: TRBV9
cdr3_aa: CASSVERGGSTDTQYF
cdr3_nt: TGTGCCAGCAGCGTGGAGCGGGGGGGAAGTACAGATACGCAGTATTTT

d_call: NA
j_call: TRBJ1-1
clone_size: NA
v_call: TRBV7-9
cdr3_aa: CASSPGQNTEAFF
cdr3_nt: TGTGCCAGCAGCCCGGGACAGAACACTGAAGCTTTCTTT

d_call: NA
j_call: TRBJ1-2
clone_size: once
v_call: TRBV27
cdr3_aa: CASSLHREYGYTF
cdr3_nt: TGTGCCAGCAGTTTACACAGGGAGTATGGCTACACCTTC

d_call: NA
j_call: TRBJ2-7
clone_size: NA
v_call: TRBV5-1
cdr3_aa: CASSLDGAEQYF
cdr3_nt: TGCGCCAGCAGCTTGGACGGGGCCGAGCAGTACTTC

d_call: TRBD1
j_call: TRBJ2-3
clone_size: NA
v_call: TRBV14
cdr3_aa: CASSQDTGQGMTDTQYF
cdr3_nt: TGTGCCAGCAGCCAAGATACAGGACAGGGGATGACAGATACGCAGTATTTT

d_call: NA
j_call: TRBJ2-7
clone_size: NA
v_call: TRBV29-1
cdr3_aa: CSVEDMGQYF
cdr3_nt: TGCAGCGTTGAAGATATGGGGCAGTACTTC

d_call: NA
j_call: TRBJ2-3
clone_size: NA
v_call: TRBV7-6
cdr3_aa: CASSDSGGQDTQYF
cdr3_nt: TGTGCCAGCAGCGACTCCGGGGGCCAGGATACGCAGTATTTT

d_call: NA
j_call: TRBJ1-1
clone_size: once
v_call: TRBV19
cdr3_aa: CASSIAGTEAFF
cdr3_nt: TGTGCCAGTAGTATTGCTGGGACTGAAGCTTTCTTT

d_call: NA
j_call: TRBJ1-3
clone_size: NA
v_call: TRBV6-1
cdr3_aa: CASSETIPGNTIYF
cdr3_nt: TGTGCCAGCAGTGAAACCATCCCTGGAAACACCATATATTTT

d_call: NA
j_call: TRBJ1-6
clone_size: NA
v_call: TRBV5-1
cdr3_aa: CASSLEANSPLHF
cdr3_nt: TGCGCCAGCAGCTTGGAAGCTAATTCACCCCTCCACTTT

d_call: NA
j_call: TRBJ2-1
clone_size: once
v_call: TRBV6-5
cdr3_aa: CASSYTARDQDEQFF
cdr3_nt: TGTGCCAGCAGCTATACAGCCCGGGATCAGGATGAGCAGTTCTTC

d_call: NA
j_call: TRBJ1-1
clone_size: once
v_call: TRBV5-1
cdr3_aa: CASSLDQNTEAFF
cdr3_nt: TGCGCCAGCAGCTTGGACCAGAACACTGAAGCTTTCTTT

d_call: NA
j_call: TRBJ2-2
clone_size: once
v_call: TRBV19
cdr3_aa: CASSPQHGGPGELFF
cdr3_nt: TGTGCCAGTAGCCCGCAGCACGGAGGGCCCGGGGAGCTGTTTTTT

d_call: NA
j_call: TRBJ1-5
clone_size: NA
v_call: TRBV19
cdr3_aa: CASIARGVGSQPQHF
cdr3_nt: TGTGCCAGTATCGCCAGGGGAGTTGGGAGTCAGCCCCAGCATTTT

d_call: TRBD2
j_call: TRBJ2-7
clone_size: medium-sized
v_call: TRBV6-5
cdr3_aa: CASSPSGGSNYEQYF
cdr3_nt: TGTGCCAGCAGTCCCTCGGGGGGGAGTAACTACGAGCAGTACTTC

d_call: TRBD2
j_call: TRBJ2-1
clone_size: NA
v_call: TRBV9
cdr3_aa: CASSEVRLAGLFF
cdr3_nt: TGTGCCAGCAGCGAAGTGAGACTAGCGGGTTTGTTCTTC

d_call: NA
j_call: TRBJ2-7
clone_size: NA
v_call: TRBV7-7
cdr3_aa: CASSLEAGIAYEQYF
cdr3_nt: TGTGCCAGCAGCTTAGAGGCAGGGATTGCCTACGAGCAGTACTTC

d_call: TRBD2
j_call: TRBJ2-3
clone_size: NA
v_call: TRBV9
cdr3_aa: CASSVPAGGFSTDTQYF
cdr3_nt: TGTGCCAGCAGCGTACCGGCGGGGGGTTTTAGCACAGATACGCAGTATTTT

d_call: NA
j_call: TRBJ2-3
clone_size: NA
v_call: TRBV10-1
cdr3_aa: CASTLTSVRGPGDTQYF
cdr3_nt: TGCGCCAGCACCCTTACTAGCGTTAGGGGGCCGGGGGATACGCAGTATTTT

d_call: TRBD2
j_call: TRBJ2-3
clone_size: NA
v_call: TRBV6-4
cdr3_aa: CASSFASGGTDTQYF
cdr3_nt: TGTGCCAGCAGCTTCGCTAGCGGCGGCACAGATACGCAGTATTTT

d_call: NA
j_call: TRBJ2-2
clone_size: once
v_call: TRBV9
cdr3_aa: CASSGGSGELFF
cdr3_nt: TGTGCCAGCAGCGGGGGATCCGGGGAGCTGTTTTTT

d_call: TRBD2
j_call: TRBJ2-3
clone_size: NA
v_call: TRBV27
cdr3_aa: CASSLASSGGADTQYF
cdr3_nt: TGTGCCAGCAGTTTAGCGTCCAGCGGGGGCGCAGATACGCAGTATTTT

d_call: NA
j_call: TRBJ2-1
clone_size: NA
v_call: TRBV9
cdr3_aa: CASSVNVRGTSSYNEQFF
cdr3_nt: TGTGCCAGCAGCGTAAACGTTCGGGGGACCTCTTCCTACAATGAGCAGTTCTTC

d_call: NA
j_call: TRBJ2-7
clone_size: NA
v_call: TRBV14
cdr3_aa: CASSQGEGLVFLYEQYF
cdr3_nt: TGTGCCAGCAGCCAAGGGGAAGGCCTCGTCTTCCTCTACGAGCAGTACTTC